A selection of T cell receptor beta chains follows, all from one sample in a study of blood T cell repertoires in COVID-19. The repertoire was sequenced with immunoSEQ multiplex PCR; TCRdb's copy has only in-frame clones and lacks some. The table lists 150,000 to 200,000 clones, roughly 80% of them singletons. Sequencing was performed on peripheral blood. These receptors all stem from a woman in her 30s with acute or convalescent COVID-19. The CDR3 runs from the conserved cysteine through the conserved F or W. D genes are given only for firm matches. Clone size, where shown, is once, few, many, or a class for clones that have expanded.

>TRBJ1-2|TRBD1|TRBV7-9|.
TGTGCCAGCAGCTTATCGAACAGGGGCTATGGCTACACCTTC
CASSLSNRGYGYTF
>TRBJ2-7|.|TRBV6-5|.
TGTGCCAGCAGCCGCCAGGGTTCCTACGAGCAGTACTTC
CASSRQGSYEQYF
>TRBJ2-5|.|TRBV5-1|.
TGCGCCAGCAGCCCTTGGGAAGGAGGAGGAGAGACCCAGTACTTC
CASSPWEGGGETQYF
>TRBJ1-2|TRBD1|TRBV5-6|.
TGTGCCAGCAGCCGTGACAGGGGAAGCTATGGCTACACCTTC
CASSRDRGSYGYTF
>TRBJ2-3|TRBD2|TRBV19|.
TGTGCCAGCAGCCCCGGGGCGGAGCGGGGCCCTCTTTATACGCAGTATTTT
CASSPGAERGPLYTQYF
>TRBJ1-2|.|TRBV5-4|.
TGTGCCAGCAGCTTGCAGGGTATTGATGGCTACACCTTC
CASSLQGIDGYTF
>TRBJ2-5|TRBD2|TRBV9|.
TGTGCCAGCAGCCCTAGCGGGGGGGCCGGGACCCAGTACTTC
CASSPSGGAGTQYF
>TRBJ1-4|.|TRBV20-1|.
TGCAGTGCTAGAGATGCGGAAAAACTGTTTTTT
CSARDAEKLFF
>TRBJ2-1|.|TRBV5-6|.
TGTGCCAGCAGCTTGGGCGGTGAGCAGTTCTTC
CASSLGGEQFF
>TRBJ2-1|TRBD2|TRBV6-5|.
TGTGCCAGCAGCGTAGCGGGAGACCCCTACAATGAGCAGTTCTTC
CASSVAGDPYNEQFF
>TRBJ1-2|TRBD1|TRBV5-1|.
TGCGCCAGCAGCTTGGGACAGGGAGTTCTCAGATATGGCTACACCTTC
CASSLGQGVLRYGYTF
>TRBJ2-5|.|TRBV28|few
TGTGCCAGCAAATCGGGTGGCCTGCAAGAGACCCAGTACTTC
CASKSGGLQETQYF
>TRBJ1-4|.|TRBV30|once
TGTGCCTGGAGTGGAATTAGGACAGTAAGGATTACTAATGAAAAACTGTTTTTT
CAWSGIRTVRITNEKLFF
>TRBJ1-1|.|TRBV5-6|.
TGTGCCAGCAGCATTCAGGGCTTTACCACTGAAGCTTTCTTT
CASSIQGFTTEAFF
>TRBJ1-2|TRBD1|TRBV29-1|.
TGCAGCGTTGGACAGGGCAGGGGCTATGGCTACACCTTC
CSVGQGRGYGYTF
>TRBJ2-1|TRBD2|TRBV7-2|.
TGTGCCAGCAGCTTAGCCGGGGGGACTGAGCAGTTCTTC
CASSLAGGTEQFF
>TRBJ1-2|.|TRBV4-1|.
TGCGCCAGCAGCCAAGAGGAGAGAGTGTTCTATGGCTACACCTTC
CASSQEERVFYGYTF
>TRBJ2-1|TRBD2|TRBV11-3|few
TGTGCCAGCAGCCCCACTAGCGGGGAGTACAATGAGCAGTTCTTC
CASSPTSGEYNEQFF
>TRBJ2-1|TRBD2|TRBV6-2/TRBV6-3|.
TGTGCCAGCAGTTACGACCGGACTAGCGGGGGAGGTGAGCAGTTCTTC
CASSYDRTSGGGEQFF
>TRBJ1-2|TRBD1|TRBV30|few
TGTGCCTGGAGTGTATTGTCCGCGAGGGGGCTCGGTTCTATCTTGGGCTACACCTTC
CAWSVLSARGLGSILGYTF
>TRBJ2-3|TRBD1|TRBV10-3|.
TGTGCCATCACCCGGGACAGTAGCACAGATACGCAGTATTTT
CAITRDSSTDTQYF
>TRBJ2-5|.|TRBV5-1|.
TGCGCCAGCAGCTTGGGTCTATCTTTACAGGGAAAAGAGACCCAGTACTTC
CASSLGLSLQGKETQYF
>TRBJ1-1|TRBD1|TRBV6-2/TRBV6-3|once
TGTGCCAGCAGTTACGGGCAGGGGGATGACACTGAAGCTTTCTTT
CASSYGQGDDTEAFF
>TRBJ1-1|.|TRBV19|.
TGTGCCAGTAGTATGGCGGGAGCTGGAGCTTTCTTT
CASSMAGAGAFF
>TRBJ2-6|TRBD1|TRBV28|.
TGTGCCAGCACCCCCTGGGACAGTCGTTACTCTGGGGCCAACGTCCTGACTTTC
CASTPWDSRYSGANVLTF
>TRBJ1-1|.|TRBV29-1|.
TGCAGCGCACGGACAGCCGTGAACACTGAAGCTTTCTTT
CSARTAVNTEAFF
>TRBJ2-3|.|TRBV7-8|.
TGTGCCAGCAGCTTAGACTCCGAAACGCAGTATTTT
CASSLDSETQYF
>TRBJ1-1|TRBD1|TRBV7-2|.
TGTGCCAGCAGCTTAGTTGGACAGGGAGGGGGTGAAGCTTTCTTT
CASSLVGQGGGEAFF
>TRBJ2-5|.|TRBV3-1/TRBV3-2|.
TGTGCCAGCAGCCAAGGGTTTGGGCAGGGGTGGGAGACCCAGTACTTC
CASSQGFGQGWETQYF
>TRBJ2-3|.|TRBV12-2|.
TGTGCAAGTCGCAGCCGACTAGCGGGAGATCCAGATACGCAGTATTTT
CASRSRLAGDPDTQYF
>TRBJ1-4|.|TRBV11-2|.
TGTGCCAGCAGCTTAGCAGGGGTGGGGGAAAAACTGTTTTTT
CASSLAGVGEKLFF
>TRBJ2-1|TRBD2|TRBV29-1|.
TGCAGCGCATCGAGCGGGGGCGCCTACAATGAGCAGTTCTTC
CSASSGGAYNEQFF
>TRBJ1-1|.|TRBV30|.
TGTGCCTGGATGCCCGTGAACAGTGAAGCTTTCTTT
CAWMPVNSEAFF
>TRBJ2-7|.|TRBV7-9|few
TGTGCCAGCAGCCCGCGGGACCGCTCCTACGAGCAGTACTTC
CASSPRDRSYEQYF
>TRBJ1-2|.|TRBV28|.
TGTGCCAGCACCTCCAGGAGGGTGACGGCCGCTAACTATGGCTACACCTTC
CASTSRRVTAANYGYTF
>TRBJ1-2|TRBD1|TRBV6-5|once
TGTGCCAGCAGTTACGATGGACAGGGGGCGCGAGGCTACACCTTC
CASSYDGQGARGYTF
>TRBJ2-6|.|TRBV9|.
TGTGCCAGCAGCCCCTGGGCTGCAGGGGTCTCCTCTGGGGCCAACGTCCTGACTTTC
CASSPWAAGVSSGANVLTF
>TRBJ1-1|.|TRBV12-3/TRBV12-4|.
TGTGCCAGCAGTGTCAAGCAGGACACTGAAGCTTTCTTT
CASSVKQDTEAFF
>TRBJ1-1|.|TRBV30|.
TGTGCCTGGAGGCCCTACAGAAACACTGAAGCTTTCTTT
CAWRPYRNTEAFF